A selection of T cell receptor beta chains follows, all from one sample in a study of T cells in Graves' hyperthyroidism and ophthalmopathy. TCRdb called the multiplex PCR reads again in MiXCR, with one record for every CDR3 protein. The table includes 95,000 to 110,000 distinct CDR3 sequences, roughly 44% detected once. The sequencing input was blood. Receptors were obtained from a man between 40 and 49 years old with Graves' hyperthyroidism. The CDR3 runs from the conserved cysteine through the conserved F or W. Each record gives: J gene, D gene, V gene, clone size, CDR3 DNA, CDR3 protein. A D gene is named only where the DNA matches it firmly. Size tells how often a clone was seen (once, few, many) or the class of an expanded clone, and some rows leave it out.

TRBJ2-6 TRBD1 TRBV18 - TGTGCCAGCTCACCACGGACAGGGGGCTCTGGGGCCAACGTCCTGACTTTC CASSPRTGGSGANVLTF
TRBJ2-5 TRBD2 TRBV20-1 few TGCAGTGCTGGGACTAGCGGCCAAGAGACCCAGTACTTC CSAGTSGQETQYF
TRBJ1-1 - TRBV2 many TGTGCCAGGCGGGGAGGGTTGGGCACTGAAGCTTTCTTT CARRGGLGTEAFF
TRBJ2-2 - TRBV25-1 many TGTGCCAGCAGTGATAGCAAACAGGGAAGTTTCACCGGGGAGCTGTTTTTT CASSDSKQGSFTGELFF
TRBJ2-5 - TRBV18 - TGTGCCAGCTCCCCCAACCTTGGGTTAGAAGAGACCCAGTACTTC CASSPNLGLEETQYF
TRBJ2-7 - TRBV20-1 many TGCAGTGCTAGAGGTCTGAAAGGGCCAACCTACGAGCAGTACTTC CSARGLKGPTYEQYF
TRBJ1-1 TRBD1 TRBV6-6 - TGTGCCAGCAGTTACGGGGACAGGGGTGTCACTGAAGCTTTCTTT CASSYGDRGVTEAFF
TRBJ2-1 TRBD2 TRBV15 - TGTGCCACCTCGCCGGATTGGGCGGCGGGAGCTGGGAATGAGCAGTTCTTC CATSPDWAAGAGNEQFF
TRBJ2-3 - TRBV24-1 many TGTGCCACCAGTGAAAAGGGCGGGGATACGCAGTATTTT CATSEKGGDTQYF
TRBJ2-7 TRBD1 TRBV19 - TGTGCCAGCAGGGACAGGGGGCGCGAGGAGCAGTACTTC CASRDRGREEQYF
TRBJ1-1 TRBD1 TRBV6-5 many TGTGCCAGCATCGACAGGGGGGGGATGAACACTGAAGCTTTCTTT CASIDRGGMNTEAFF
TRBJ1-2 - TRBV7-6 - TGTGCCAGCAGCCCCGACCGGACTAGCGGCTACACCTTC CASSPDRTSGYTF
TRBJ2-5 TRBD2 TRBV6-1 many TGTGCCAGCAGTCCGAGACTAGCTACCGCCCAGTACTTC CASSPRLATAQYF
TRBJ2-3 - TRBV20-1 - TGCAGTGCTAGAGATGATGGCGGAGGCCTCACAGATACGCAGTATTTT CSARDDGGGLTDTQYF
TRBJ2-2 - TRBV6-5 - TGTGCCAGCAGTTACTCGCGGGGCCCAATGAACACCGGGGAGCTGTTTTTT CASSYSRGPMNTGELFF
TRBJ1-2 - TRBV6-5 many TGTGCCAGCAGACAGTACCATGGCTACACCTTC CASRQYHGYTF
TRBJ1-5 TRBD1 TRBV19 - TGTGCCAGTAGGGGACAGGGTGGGGGTAGCAATCAGCCCCAGCATTTT CASRGQGGGSNQPQHF
TRBJ2-1 - TRBV7-9 - TGTGCCAGCAGCCACGGGGGTAGCAATCAGCAGTTCTTC CASSHGGSNQQFF
TRBJ2-7 TRBD2 TRBV2 - TGTGTCAGCAGTGGAACTAGCGGCAGCGAGCAGTACTTC CVSSGTSGSEQYF
TRBJ1-2 - TRBV19 many TGTGCCAGTAGTGCGGGACGGTGGAACTATGGCTACACCTTC CASSAGRWNYGYTF
TRBJ1-1 - TRBV20-1 - TGCGGTGCTAGTCAAGGGGTAAATGAGCAGTTCTTT CGASQGVNEQFF
TRBJ1-1 TRBD1 TRBV2 - TGTGCCAGCGTTGGGGACAGGCTACTCACTGAAGCCTTCTTT CASVGDRLLTEAFF
TRBJ1-1 - TRBV14 many TGTGCCAGCAGCCAAGCTCAGAACACTGAAGCTTTCTTT CASSQAQNTEAFF
TRBJ1-1 - TRBV7-2 - TGTGCCAACAGCCGGGACATGGACACTGAAGCTTTCTTT CANSRDMDTEAFF
TRBJ1-1 - TRBV7-9 many TGTGCCAGCAGCCTCAGGGGAGGGGTGGAGAACACTGAAGCTTTCTTT CASSLRGGVENTEAFF
TRBJ1-1 - TRBV20-1 - TGCAGTGCACCGATAGGCCAAGTAAACACTGAAGCTTTCTTT CSAPIGQVNTEAFF
TRBJ2-3 TRBD2 TRBV12-3/TRBV12-4 many TGTGCCAGCAGTCCCACTGGACTAGCGGGAGGGCCCGGGGATACGCAGTATTTT CASSPTGLAGGPGDTQYF
TRBJ2-3 TRBD2 TRBV25-1 - TGTGCCAGCACCCCAATGCTGGGGGCTAGCGGGAGCGGAGATACGCAGTATTTT CASTPMLGASGSGDTQYF
TRBJ1-1 - TRBV4-3 few TGCGCCAGCAGCCAAGGAGTTTCTGGGGTGGGGACTGAAGCTTTCTTT CASSQGVSGVGTEAFF
TRBJ2-7 TRBD1 TRBV10-2 - TGCGCCAGCAGGGAACCGGGACAGGGCCCCTACGAGCAGTACTTC CASREPGQGPYEQYF
TRBJ2-5 TRBD2 TRBV4-1 many TGCGCCAGCAGCCAGATAACGGGGGGGCGAGAGACCCAGTACTTC CASSQITGGRETQYF
TRBJ2-5 - TRBV29-1 - TGCAGCGTTGAAGATGTAGTACGGGGGACCCAGTACTTC CSVEDVVRGTQYF
TRBJ2-1 - TRBV29-1 - TGCGGCGTTTGGGACAATGGGCAGTTCTTC CGVWDNGQFF
TRBJ1-1 - TRBV7-7 - TGTGCTAGCAGCTTAGCGGGAGGTTACACTGGAGCTTTCTTT CASSLAGGYTGAFF
TRBJ2-7 - TRBV27 few TGTGCCAGCAGTTTATCTGACCAGGAGCTCTACGAGCAGTACTTC CASSLSDQELYEQYF
TRBJ2-1 TRBD2 TRBV3-1 few TGTGCCAGCCGGGGGACTAGCGGGGGGTTACAGTTCTTC CASRGTSGGLQFF